A single T cell receptor beta chain is shown here with its context. Its antigen remains unknown. This sample was included in a study of shared clonotypes between healthy human individuals. Study details: The plates for each donor numbered three CD4 naive, three CD4 memory, two CD8 naive and one CD8 memory.

General study findings and limits: Generation of non-shared clonotypes was less probable than generation of clonotypes shared by all four donors.

The authors' processing: Owing to the provision of junction-only sequences devoid of quality scores by immunoSEQ, filtering differed. TCRdb keeps only in-frame clones here, not all; method: immunoSEQ multiplex PCR. V, J and clone size were drawn from that table, and D and trimming were deduced from the DNA. The sample yields 1.4 million or so clones, approximately 98.5% seen once. The clonotype comes from a man aged 30 to 45 in good health. Sequenced: naive CD4+ T cells sorted from blood. Specified subset: CD45RA+ positively selected.

The CDR3 DNA reads TGTGCCAGTAGTATTGGGGGGGCTTCCACCGGGGAGCTGTTTTTT. Protein: CASSIGGASTGELFF. The genes are TRBV19 and TRBJ2-2; weak D call: TRBD2 (7 bases). Germline values: CDR1 LNHDA, CDR2 SQIVND (reference sequence). With 3 bases removed from V and 4 bases from J, the gap between germline ends came to 12 bases. The length of the CDR3 is 15 residues.